A selection of T cell receptor beta chains follows, all from one sample in a study of HIV-infected children after antiretroviral therapy interruption. TCRdb recomputed calls from the 3' RACE reads with MiXCR, one row per CDR3 protein. This sample has about 89,000 distinct CDR3 sequences, with about 7.2% found just once. The sample in question was CD45RA+ CD4+ T cells from PBMCs, pooled from several time points, obtained from a donor given antiretroviral therapy, either interrupted or continuous. These receptors all stem from a pool of human donors with HIV. Each CDR3 is given with its conserved first and last residue. The D gene is left open where the match is weak. Not all rows give a size; the values are once, few, many and, for expanded clones, a class.

clone_size: few; j_call: TRBJ2-4; v_call: TRBV12-3/TRBV12-4; d_call: TRBD1; cdr3_aa: CASRSGGLVKNIQYF; cdr3_nt: TGTGCCAGCAGATCAGGGGGCCTCGTCAAAAACATTCAGTACTTC
clone_size: -; j_call: TRBJ1-2; v_call: TRBV30; d_call: -; cdr3_aa: CAWSVRRGGYGYTF; cdr3_nt: TGTGCCTGGAGTGTGAGAAGGGGAGGTTATGGCTACACCTTC
clone_size: few; j_call: TRBJ1-1; v_call: TRBV24-1; d_call: TRBD1; cdr3_aa: CATMTGGRGGNTEAFF; cdr3_nt: TGTGCCACCATGACAGGGGGCCGCGGCGGGAATACTGAAGCTTTCTTT
clone_size: many; j_call: TRBJ1-2; v_call: TRBV12-3/TRBV12-4; d_call: TRBD1; cdr3_aa: CASSYRQGVGYTF; cdr3_nt: TGTGCCAGCAGTTACCGACAGGGGGTCGGCTACACCTTC
clone_size: -; j_call: TRBJ2-7; v_call: TRBV19; d_call: TRBD1; cdr3_aa: CASSPGTGFYEQYF; cdr3_nt: TGTGCCAGTAGTCCCGGGACAGGATTTTACGAGCAGTACTTC
clone_size: -; j_call: TRBJ2-7; v_call: TRBV7-3; d_call: -; cdr3_aa: CASSLIAMGEQYF; cdr3_nt: TGTGCCAGCAGCTTAATAGCAATGGGTGAGCAGTACTTC
clone_size: many; j_call: TRBJ2-5; v_call: TRBV24-1; d_call: -; cdr3_aa: CASGPQYF; cdr3_nt: TGTGCCTCCGGCCCCCAGTACTTC
clone_size: many; j_call: TRBJ2-5; v_call: TRBV7-3; d_call: -; cdr3_aa: CASSLSREETQYF; cdr3_nt: TGTGCCAGCAGCTTGTCCAGGGAAGAGACCCAGTACTTC
clone_size: many; j_call: TRBJ2-1; v_call: TRBV12-3/TRBV12-4; d_call: TRBD2; cdr3_aa: CASSLLRSSGRNEQFF; cdr3_nt: TGTGCCAGCAGCCTATTGAGGTCTAGCGGGAGGAATGAGCAGTTCTTC
clone_size: many; j_call: TRBJ2-4; v_call: TRBV12-3/TRBV12-4; d_call: -; cdr3_aa: CASSLGDREMGIQYF; cdr3_nt: TGTGCCAGCAGTTTAGGAGACAGAGAGATGGGCATTCAGTACTTC
clone_size: many; j_call: TRBJ1-2; v_call: TRBV29-1; d_call: TRBD1; cdr3_aa: CSGTQGARGYTF; cdr3_nt: TGCAGCGGCACACAGGGGGCGCGGGGCTACACCTTC
clone_size: few; j_call: TRBJ2-3; v_call: TRBV10-3; d_call: -; cdr3_aa: CAISELGLTDTQYF; cdr3_nt: TGTGCCATCAGTGAGCTGGGGCTCACAGATACGCAGTATTTT
clone_size: few; j_call: TRBJ1-1; v_call: TRBV6-1; d_call: -; cdr3_aa: CASKKGNTEAFF; cdr3_nt: TGTGCCAGCAAAAAAGGGAACACTGAAGCTTTCTTT
clone_size: many; j_call: TRBJ1-1; v_call: TRBV5-6; d_call: -; cdr3_aa: CASSFSASADHNTEAFF; cdr3_nt: TGTGCCAGCAGCTTCTCCGCCAGCGCAGATCATAACACTGAAGCTTTCTTT
clone_size: few; j_call: TRBJ2-3; v_call: TRBV29-1; d_call: -; cdr3_aa: CSVGGRLNTDTQYF; cdr3_nt: TGCAGCGTTGGTGGCCGACTTAACACAGATACGCAGTATTTT
clone_size: -; j_call: TRBJ2-2; v_call: TRBV6-2/TRBV6-3; d_call: -; cdr3_aa: CASTSTGTGELFF; cdr3_nt: TGTGCCAGCACTTCTACGGGCACCGGGGAGCTGTTTTTT
clone_size: many; j_call: TRBJ2-3; v_call: TRBV15; d_call: -; cdr3_aa: CATSRERFGERTDTQYF; cdr3_nt: TGTGCCACCAGCAGAGAGAGGTTTGGGGAGCGAACAGATACGCAGTATTTT
clone_size: few; j_call: TRBJ2-1; v_call: TRBV11-2; d_call: TRBD2; cdr3_aa: CASSSYQGLAGAYEQFF; cdr3_nt: TGTGCCAGCAGCTCGTATCAGGGACTAGCGGGAGCATATGAGCAGTTCTTC
clone_size: many; j_call: TRBJ1-2; v_call: TRBV19; d_call: -; cdr3_aa: CASSIEGTGGYTF; cdr3_nt: TGTGCCAGTAGTATTGAGGGGACTGGTGGCTACACCTTC
clone_size: -; j_call: TRBJ1-1; v_call: TRBV19; d_call: -; cdr3_aa: CASSIAWKTGTEAFF; cdr3_nt: TGTGCCAGTAGTATAGCGTGGAAAACGGGGACTGAAGCTTTCTTT
clone_size: many; j_call: TRBJ1-3; v_call: TRBV7-3; d_call: TRBD1; cdr3_aa: CASSVTGAGNTIYF; cdr3_nt: TGTGCCAGCAGCGTTACAGGGGCTGGAAACACCATATATTTT
clone_size: few; j_call: TRBJ2-3; v_call: TRBV7-3; d_call: TRBD1; cdr3_aa: CASSARDRASDTQYF; cdr3_nt: TGTGCCAGCAGCGCCCGGGACAGGGCATCCGATACGCAGTATTTT
clone_size: few; j_call: TRBJ2-1; v_call: TRBV10-2; d_call: TRBD1; cdr3_aa: CASSESVGTGRRNEQFF; cdr3_nt: TGCGCCAGCAGTGAGTCGGTCGGGACAGGGAGAAGGAATGAGCAGTTCTTC
clone_size: many; j_call: TRBJ2-1; v_call: TRBV6-1; d_call: TRBD2; cdr3_aa: CASSMPGLARNEQFF; cdr3_nt: TGTGCCAGCAGTATGCCGGGACTAGCGAGGAATGAGCAGTTCTTC
clone_size: few; j_call: TRBJ1-1; v_call: TRBV27; d_call: TRBD1; cdr3_aa: CASRRWDSPKNTEAFF; cdr3_nt: TGTGCCAGCCGTAGGTGGGACAGCCCTAAGAACACTGAAGCTTTCTTT
clone_size: few; j_call: TRBJ2-3; v_call: TRBV25-1; d_call: -; cdr3_aa: CASSVQGHGDTQYF; cdr3_nt: TGTGCCAGCAGTGTACAGGGTCACGGAGATACGCAGTATTTT
clone_size: -; j_call: TRBJ2-1; v_call: TRBV2; d_call: TRBD2; cdr3_aa: CASRGLAGQSSYNEQFF; cdr3_nt: TGTGCCAGCAGGGGACTAGCGGGGCAGAGCTCCTACAATGAGCAGTTCTTC
clone_size: many; j_call: TRBJ2-3; v_call: TRBV10-1; d_call: -; cdr3_aa: CASSKGQSTDTQYF; cdr3_nt: TGCGCCAGCAGTAAAGGACAGTCCACAGATACGCAGTATTTT
clone_size: many; j_call: TRBJ2-3; v_call: TRBV10-3; d_call: TRBD2; cdr3_aa: CAIRLTSGASTDTQYF; cdr3_nt: TGTGCCATCAGGCTGACTAGCGGGGCTAGCACAGATACGCAGTATTTT
clone_size: many; j_call: TRBJ2-5; v_call: TRBV10-3; d_call: TRBD1; cdr3_aa: CAIRTGTGEETQYF; cdr3_nt: TGTGCCATCAGGACCGGGACAGGGGAAGAGACCCAGTACTTC
clone_size: many; j_call: TRBJ2-7; v_call: TRBV5-1; d_call: TRBD2; cdr3_aa: CASSPGLANDEQYF; cdr3_nt: TGCGCCAGCAGCCCGGGACTAGCGAACGACGAGCAGTACTTC
clone_size: many; j_call: TRBJ2-7; v_call: TRBV10-3; d_call: -; cdr3_aa: CAISEAQIYVQYF; cdr3_nt: TGTGCCATCAGTGAGGCACAGATTTACGTTCAGTACTTC
clone_size: many; j_call: TRBJ1-1; v_call: TRBV5-5; d_call: -; cdr3_aa: CASSSRTDMNTEAFF; cdr3_nt: TGTGCCAGCAGCTCTAGGACGGACATGAACACTGAAGCTTTCTTT
clone_size: many; j_call: TRBJ1-3; v_call: TRBV5-1; d_call: -; cdr3_aa: CASSLEGSSGNTIYF; cdr3_nt: TGCGCCAGCAGCTTGGAAGGGAGCTCTGGAAACACCATATATTTT
clone_size: many; j_call: TRBJ2-5; v_call: TRBV19; d_call: -; cdr3_aa: CASSIGPPMGTQYF; cdr3_nt: TGTGCCAGTAGTATCGGACCGCCCATGGGGACCCAGTACTTC